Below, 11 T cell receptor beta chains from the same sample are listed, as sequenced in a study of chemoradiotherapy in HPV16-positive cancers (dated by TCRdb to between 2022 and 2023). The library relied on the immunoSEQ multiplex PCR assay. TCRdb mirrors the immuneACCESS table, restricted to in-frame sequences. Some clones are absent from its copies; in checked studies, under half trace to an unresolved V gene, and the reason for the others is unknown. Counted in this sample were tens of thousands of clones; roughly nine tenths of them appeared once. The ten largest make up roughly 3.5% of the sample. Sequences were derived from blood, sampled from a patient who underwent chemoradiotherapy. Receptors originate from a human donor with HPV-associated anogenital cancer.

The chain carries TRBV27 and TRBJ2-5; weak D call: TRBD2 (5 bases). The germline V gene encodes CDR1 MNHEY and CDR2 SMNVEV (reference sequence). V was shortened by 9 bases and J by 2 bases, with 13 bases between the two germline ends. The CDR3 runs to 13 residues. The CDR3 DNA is TGTGCCAGTCAGAGGGCTTCACAAGAGACCCAGTACTTC. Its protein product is CASQRASQETQYF.

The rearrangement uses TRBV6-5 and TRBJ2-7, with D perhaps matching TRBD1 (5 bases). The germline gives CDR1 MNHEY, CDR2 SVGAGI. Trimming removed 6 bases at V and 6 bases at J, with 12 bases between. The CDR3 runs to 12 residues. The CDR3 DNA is TGTGCCAGCAGGCCCGGCCAGGGCGAGCAGTACTTC. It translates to CASRPGQGEQYF.

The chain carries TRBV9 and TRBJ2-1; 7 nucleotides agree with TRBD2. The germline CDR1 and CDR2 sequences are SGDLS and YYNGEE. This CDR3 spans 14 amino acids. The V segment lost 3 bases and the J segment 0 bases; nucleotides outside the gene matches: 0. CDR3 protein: CASSAGGSYNEQFF. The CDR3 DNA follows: TGTGCCAGCAGCGCGGGAGGCTCCTACAATGAGCAGTTCTTC.

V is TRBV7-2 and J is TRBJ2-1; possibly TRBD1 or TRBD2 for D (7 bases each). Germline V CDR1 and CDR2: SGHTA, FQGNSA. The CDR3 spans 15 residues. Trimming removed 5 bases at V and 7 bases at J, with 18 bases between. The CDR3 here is CASSLNQGGPNEQFF. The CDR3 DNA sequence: TGTGCCAGCAGCCTCAACCAGGGGGGGCCTAATGAGCAGTTCTTC.

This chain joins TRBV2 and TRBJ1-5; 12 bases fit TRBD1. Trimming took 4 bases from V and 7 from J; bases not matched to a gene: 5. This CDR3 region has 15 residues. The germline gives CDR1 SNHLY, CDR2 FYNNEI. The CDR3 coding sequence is TGTGCCAGCAGTGCCGGGACAGGGGGCAGCCAGCCCCAGCATTTT. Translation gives CASSAGTGGSQPQHF. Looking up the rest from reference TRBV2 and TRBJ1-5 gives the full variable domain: EPEVTQTPSHQVTQMGQEVILRCVPISNHLYFYWYRQILGQKVEFLVSFYNNEISEKSEIFDDQFSVERPDGSNFTLKIRSTKLEDSAMYFCASSAGTGGSQPQHFGDGTRLSIL.

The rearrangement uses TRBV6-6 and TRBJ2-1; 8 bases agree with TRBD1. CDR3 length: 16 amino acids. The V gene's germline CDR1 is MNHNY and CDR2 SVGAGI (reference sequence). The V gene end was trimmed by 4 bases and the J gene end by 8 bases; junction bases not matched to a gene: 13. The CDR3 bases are TGTGCCAGCAGTTCGTCCATAAGACAGGGGTCCCATGAGCAGTTCTTC. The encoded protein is CASSSSIRQGSHEQFF.

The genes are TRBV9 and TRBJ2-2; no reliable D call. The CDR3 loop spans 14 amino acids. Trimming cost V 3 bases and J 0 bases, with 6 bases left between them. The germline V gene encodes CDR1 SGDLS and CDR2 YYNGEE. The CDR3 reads CASSGLANTGELFF. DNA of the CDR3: TGTGCCAGCAGCGGGCTAGCGAACACCGGGGAGCTGTTTTTT.

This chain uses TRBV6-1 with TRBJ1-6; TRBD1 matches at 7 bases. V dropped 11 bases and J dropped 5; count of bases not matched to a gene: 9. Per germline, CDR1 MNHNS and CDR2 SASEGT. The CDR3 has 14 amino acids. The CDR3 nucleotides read TGTGCCCTAGAAGGGGGCATCCATAATTCACCCCTCCACTTT. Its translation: CALEGGIHNSPLHF.

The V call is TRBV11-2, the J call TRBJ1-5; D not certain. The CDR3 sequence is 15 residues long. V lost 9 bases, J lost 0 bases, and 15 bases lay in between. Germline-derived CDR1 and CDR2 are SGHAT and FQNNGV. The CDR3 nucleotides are TGTGCCAGTCGGATTGGGGTAAATAGCAATCAGCCCCAGCATTTT. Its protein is CASRIGVNSNQPQHF. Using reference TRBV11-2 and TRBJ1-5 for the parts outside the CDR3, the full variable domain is EAGVAQSPRYKIIEKRQSVAFWCNPISGHATLYWYQQILGQGPKLLIQFQNNGVVDDSQLPKDRFSAERLKGVDSTLKIQPAKLEDSAVYLCASRIGVNSNQPQHFGDGTRLSIL.

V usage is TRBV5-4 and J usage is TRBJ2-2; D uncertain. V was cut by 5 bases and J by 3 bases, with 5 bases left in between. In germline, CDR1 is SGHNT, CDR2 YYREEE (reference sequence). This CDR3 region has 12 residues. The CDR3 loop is CASSIDTGELFF. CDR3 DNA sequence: TGTGCCAGCAGTATCGACACCGGGGAGCTGTTTTTT.

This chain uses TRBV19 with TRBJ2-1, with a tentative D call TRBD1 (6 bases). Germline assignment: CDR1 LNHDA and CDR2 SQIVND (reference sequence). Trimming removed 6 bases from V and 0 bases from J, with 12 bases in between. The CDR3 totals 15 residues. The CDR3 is CASRGAGSSYNEQFF. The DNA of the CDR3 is TGTGCCAGTAGGGGGGCGGGTAGCTCCTACAATGAGCAGTTCTTC.